This TCR beta chain was identified during a study of neurological immune-mediated disorders. Overall study findings and caveats: The highest TCR clonal expansion occurred in HTLV-1-associated myelopathy; multiple sclerosis fell below healthy controls.

The cDNA was produced through 5'RACE with 10-nucleotide random UMIs. MiXCR, applied by TCRdb to the 5' RACE reads, yields one record per CDR3 protein. The sample shows around 80,000 distinct CDR3 sequences, about a tenth of them seen only once. Germline CDR1 and CDR2: SQVTM and ANQGSEA. The CDR3 totals 14 residues. V was trimmed by 4 bases and J by 5 bases, leaving 15 bases between them. This clonotype occurred many times. What it recognizes is unknown. The sequence derives from a man between 40 and 49 years old in good health. The specimen was PBMCs. The chain carries TRBV29-1 and TRBJ2-1; D is possibly TRBD2 (6 bases). Here the CDR3 DNA reads TGCAGCGTTGGATGGGGGAGGCCGCACAATGAGCAGTTCTTC. Translating gives CSVGWGRPHNEQFF.